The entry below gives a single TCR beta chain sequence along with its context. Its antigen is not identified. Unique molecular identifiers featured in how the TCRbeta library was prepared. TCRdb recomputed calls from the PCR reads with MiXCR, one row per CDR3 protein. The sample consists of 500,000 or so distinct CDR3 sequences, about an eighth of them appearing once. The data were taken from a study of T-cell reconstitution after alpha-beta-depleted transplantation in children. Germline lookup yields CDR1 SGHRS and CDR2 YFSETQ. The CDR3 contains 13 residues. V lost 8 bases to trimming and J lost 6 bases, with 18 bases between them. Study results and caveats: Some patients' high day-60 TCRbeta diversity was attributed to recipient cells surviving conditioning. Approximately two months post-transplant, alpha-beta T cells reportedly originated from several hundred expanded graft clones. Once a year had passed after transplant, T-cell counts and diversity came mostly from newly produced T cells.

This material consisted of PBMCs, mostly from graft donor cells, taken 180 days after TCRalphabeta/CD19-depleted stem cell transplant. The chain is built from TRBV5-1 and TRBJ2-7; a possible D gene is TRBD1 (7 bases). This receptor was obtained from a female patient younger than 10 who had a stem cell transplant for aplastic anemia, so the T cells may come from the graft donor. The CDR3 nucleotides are TGCGCCAGAATCGACAGGGACTTCTCCGAGCAGTACTTC. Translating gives CARIDRDFSEQYF.